The 30 T cell receptor beta chains reported below all come from one sample, sequenced in a study of T cell responses to AZD1222 COVID-19 vaccine. Produced via immunoSEQ multiplex PCR; TCRdb's table is partial and in-frame only. The sample contains 80,000 to 95,000 clones, around 73% of which appear only once. The specimen comprised peripheral blood, sampled on day 0 of AZD1222 vaccination. These receptors were obtained from an adult in good health.

Here the CDR3 reads CASSQESLAPNEQFF. CDR3 nucleotide sequence: TGTGCCAGCAGCCAAGAGTCGTTAGCGCCCAATGAGCAGTTCTTC. The chain combines TRBV3-1 (or the pseudogene TRBV3-2) with TRBJ2-1; the D gene is possibly TRBD2 (5 bases). V lost 0 bases, J lost 6 bases, and 12 bases lay in between. The CDR3 runs to 15 residues. Germline assignment: CDR1 LGHDT and CDR2 YNNKEL (reference sequence).

This clone was detected a few times. CDR3 sequence (DNA): TGCGCCAGCAGCTCAGGGGGCAATCAGCCCCAGCATTTT. It specifies CASSSGGNQPQHF. This chain uses TRBV10-2 with TRBJ1-5; D may be TRBD1 (6 bases). Trimming removed 6 bases from V and 2 bases from J, with 8 bases in between. CDR1 is WSHSY, CDR2 SAAADI, per germline. The CDR3 is 13 amino acids.

The CDR3 DNA follows: TGTGCCAGCAGCTCGACGGGACTAGGTGCTGGCTACACCTTC. This codes for CASSSTGLGAGYTF. The genes are TRBV2 and TRBJ1-2, with D possibly TRBD1 on 5 matching bases. Trimming cost V 6 bases and J 7 bases, with 18 bases left between them. This CDR3 is 14 amino acids long. Looked up from germline, CDR1 is SNHLY and CDR2 is FYNNEI.

The chain joins TRBV25-1 to TRBJ2-7; 7 bases agree with TRBD1. With 6 bases clipped from V and 0 bases from J, the junction kept 2 bases outside the gene matches. Germline V gene sequence: CDR1 MGHDK, CDR2 SYGVNS. The CDR3 loop spans 13 amino acids. This chain's CDR3 is CASRGQSSYEQYF. The CDR3 DNA follows: TGTGCCAGCAGGGGACAGTCCTCCTACGAGCAGTACTTC.

The J gene is TRBJ2-1, the V gene TRBV6-1, with D uncertain. Trimming took 7 bases from V and 7 from J, leaving 8 bases between them. Per germline, CDR1 MNHNS and CDR2 SASEGT. The CDR3 spans 11 residues. In DNA, the CDR3 is TGTGCCAGCACTCTGGGAAATGAGCAGTTCTTC. Amino acids: CASTLGNEQFF.

This chain's CDR3 is CASSDPLAGVGTNTGELFF. The CDR3 coding sequence is TGTGCCAGCAGTGACCCCCTAGCGGGAGTTGGGACGAACACCGGGGAGCTGTTTTTT. The chain recombines TRBV6-4 with TRBJ2-2, with 10 bases matching TRBD2. The CDR3 sequence is 19 residues long. Germline CDR1 is MRHNA and CDR2 is SNTAGT. Trimming took 2 bases from V and 0 from J; bases not matched to a gene: 9.

The sample holds a few counts of this clone. The chain combines TRBV9 with TRBJ1-2; 12 positions agree with TRBD1. Trimming removed 0 bases from V and 5 bases from J; junction bases left unmatched: 5. The CDR3 covers 16 residues. CDR1 is SGDLS and CDR2 is YYNGEE in the germline V gene. The CDR3 reads CASSVAGTGGRYGYTF. The DNA of the CDR3 is TGTGCCAGCAGCGTAGCCGGGACAGGGGGCAGGTATGGCTACACCTTC.

This clone was counted between two and nine times. The chain couples TRBV30 to TRBJ2-7; D possibly corresponds to TRBD1 (5 bases). Per the germline V gene, CDR1 is GTSNPN and CDR2 is SVGIG (reference sequence). The V and J ends lost 3 bases and 3 bases respectively, with 15 bases between them. The CDR3 has 14 amino acids. CDR3 sequence: CAWRPRVPYYEQYF. For the CDR3, the DNA is TGTGCCTGGAGACCCAGGGTCCCCTACTACGAGCAGTACTTC. Using reference TRBV30 and TRBJ2-7 for the parts outside the CDR3, the full variable domain is SQTIHQWPATLVQPVGSPLSLECTVEGTSNPNLYWYRQAAGRGLQLLFYSVGIGQISSEVPQNLSASRPQDRQFILSSKKLLLSDSGFYLCAWRPRVPYYEQYFGPGTRLTVT.

The rearrangement joins TRBV12-3 or TRBV12-4 to TRBJ1-3, with D unresolved. CDR3 length: 12 residues. V lost 5 bases, J lost 4 bases, and 6 bases lay in between. The CDR3 reads CASSPPGNTIYF. The CDR3 DNA reads TGTGCCAGCAGTCCCCCAGGAAACACCATATATTTT.

The chain carries TRBV4-2 and TRBJ1-5; D not certain. The length of the CDR3 is 13 residues. V was pared by 0 bases and J by 7 bases, with 7 bases between. CDR1 LGHNA and CDR2 YNFKEQ come from the germline V gene. CDR3 protein: CASSQDLGQPQHF. CDR3 bases: TGTGCCAGCAGCCAAGATCTGGGGCAGCCCCAGCATTTT.

The sample holds a few counts of this clone. The chain employs TRBV5-6 and TRBJ1-6, with 9 positions matching TRBD1. The V segment lost 4 bases and the J segment 0 bases; nucleotides outside the gene matches: 5. The CDR3 contains 17 residues. CDR1 and CDR2 from the germline V gene are SGHDT and YYEEEE. The CDR3 DNA sequence: TGTGCCAGCAGCCAGGACAGGGGACACTCCTATAATTCACCCCTCCACTTT. Its protein product is CASSQDRGHSYNSPLHF.

J is TRBJ2-7 and V is TRBV4-3, with 10 bases fitting TRBD2. Germline lookup yields CDR1 LGHNA and CDR2 YSLEER. The CDR3 sequence is 17 residues long. Trimming cost V 1 base and J 0 bases; bases outside gene matches: 6. CDR3 in DNA: TGCGCCAGCAGCCAAGCAAGAACTAGCGGGAACTCCTACGAGCAGTACTTC. Amino acid sequence: CASSQARTSGNSYEQYF.

This clone was recorded once. The chain joins TRBV18 to TRBJ2-2, with a tentative D call TRBD1 (6 bases). The CDR3 length is 15 residues. V was pared by 5 bases and J by 1 base, with 11 bases between. In germline, CDR1 is KGHSH, CDR2 LQKENI. CDR3: CASSARTVNTGELFF. CDR3 nucleotide sequence: TGTGCCAGCTCAGCCCGGACAGTGAACACCGGGGAGCTGTTTTTT.

CDR3 DNA: TGTGCCAGCAGCTTAGGCGTACAGATTAACACTGAAGCTTTCTTT. Residues: CASSLGVQINTEAFF. V is TRBV11-2 and J is TRBJ1-1; the D is unclear. Germline V gene data show CDR1 as SGHAT and CDR2 as FQNNGV. The CDR3 totals 15 residues. The V and J ends lost 1 base and 2 bases respectively, with 11 bases between them.

This CDR3 reads CASSQGSQPNSPLHF. CDR3 coding DNA: TGTGCCAGCAGCCAAGGTTCCCAGCCTAATTCACCCCTCCACTTT. The chain uses TRBV3-1 (or the pseudogene TRBV3-2) and TRBJ1-6, with D unresolved. Germline V CDR1 and CDR2: LGHDT, YNNKEL (reference sequence). Deletions cut 1 base from V and 6 bases from J, with 10 bases between. This CDR3 contains 15 residues.

The chain is built from TRBV7-9 and TRBJ1-3; D may be TRBD1 (6 bases). Trimming took 6 bases from V and 4 from J, leaving 25 bases between them. This CDR3 is 18 amino acids long. The germline gives CDR1 SEHNR, CDR2 FQNEAQ (reference sequence). The CDR3 spells CASSSDRTRLVSGNTIYF. CDR3 nucleotides: TGTGCCAGCAGTTCAGACAGGACTCGATTGGTCTCCGGAAACACCATATATTTT.

The rearrangement links TRBV21-1 to TRBJ2-2. TRBV21-1 is labeled a pseudogene. This CDR3 is built from 15 residues. The CDR3 DNA is TGTGCCAGCAGCACTCCTTTTGATACCACCGGGGAGCTGTTTTTT. Encoded protein: CASSTPFDTTGELFF.

This rearrangement joins TRBV29-1 to TRBJ2-1, with TRBD2 identical over 11 bases. Germline trimming cut 5 bases from V and 4 bases from J; bases unmatched to any gene: 7. CDR1 is SQVTM, CDR2 ANQGSEA, per germline. The CDR3 runs to 15 residues. The CDR3 bases are TGCAGCGTTCTGGGACTAGCGGCATCTTACAATGAGCAGTTCTTC. Translation gives CSVLGLAASYNEQFF.

The rearrangement links TRBV7-9 to TRBJ2-7; 7 bases line up with TRBD2. In germline, CDR1 is SEHNR, CDR2 FQNEAQ (reference sequence). This CDR3 is built from 14 residues. The V segment lost 3 bases and the J segment 4 bases; nucleotides outside the gene matches: 6. For the CDR3, the DNA is TGTGCCAGCAGCTTGGCGGGAGCGAAATACGAGCAGTACTTC. Translating it yields CASSLAGAKYEQYF.

V is TRBV7-6 and J is TRBJ2-5; D assignment may be TRBD1 or TRBD2 (5 bases each). This CDR3 has 15 amino acids. Germline CDR1 is SGHVS and CDR2 is FNYEAQ. Between the trimmed V and J ends, which lost 5 bases and 2 bases, there was a span of 15 bases. The chain's CDR3 is CASSVEGMGQETQYF. DNA of the CDR3: TGTGCCAGCAGCGTCGAGGGGATGGGACAAGAGACCCAGTACTTC. Combining the CDR3 with reference TRBV7-6 and TRBJ2-5 gives the whole variable domain GAGVSQSPRYKVTKRGQDVALRCDPISGHVSLYWYRQALGQGPEFLTYFNYEAQQDKSGLPNDRFSAERPEGSISTLTIQRTEQRDSAMYRCASSVEGMGQETQYFGPGTRLLVL.

CDR3 nucleotide sequence: TGTGCCAGCAGCTTGTTTCCTAGCGGAGAGCAGTACTTC. Encoded protein: CASSLFPSGEQYF. The chain combines TRBV5-4 with TRBJ2-7; 7 bases line up with TRBD2. The CDR3 spans 13 residues. The germline gives CDR1 SGHNT, CDR2 YYREEE (reference sequence). The ends lost 1 base at V and 7 bases at J; junction bases unmatched: 5.

This chain links TRBV3-1 (or the pseudogene TRBV3-2) with TRBJ2-1; 13 positions agree with TRBD2. V shed 3 bases, J shed 1 base, and the junction held 3 bases outside the gene matches. The CDR3 is 17 residues long. Germline V gene sequence: CDR1 LGHDT, CDR2 YNNKEL (reference sequence). CDR3 protein: CASSQTSGRTSYNEQFF. The DNA of the CDR3 is TGTGCCAGCAGCCAGACTAGCGGGAGGACATCCTACAATGAGCAGTTCTTC.

This clone has a single count. This rearrangement joins TRBV24-1 to TRBJ2-2; D is perhaps TRBD1 (5 bases). The CDR3 consists of 16 residues. Trimming removed 4 bases from V and 1 base from J, with 12 bases in between. Germline CDR1 KGHDR, CDR2 SFDVKD. Written as DNA, the CDR3 is TGTGCCACCAGTGACGCCAGGGTGGGGAACACCGGGGAGCTGTTTTTT. This codes for CATSDARVGNTGELFF.

This chain uses TRBV19 with TRBJ2-5; 8 nucleotides agree with TRBD2. This CDR3 is built from 16 residues. Germline V gives CDR1 LNHDA, CDR2 SQIVND (reference sequence). Trimming at V came to 6 bases and at J to 5 bases, leaving 14 bases not matched to a gene. The CDR3 reads CASRGELAEERETQYF. In DNA, the CDR3 is TGTGCCAGTAGGGGTGAACTAGCGGAGGAAAGGGAGACCCAGTACTTC.

V gene TRBV5-8 combines with J gene TRBJ1-6; TRBD1 is a possible D gene (5 bases). The CDR3 consists of 17 residues. Germline loops: CDR1 SGHTS, CDR2 YDEGEE. V lost 6 bases to trimming and J lost 10 bases, with 26 bases between them. The CDR3 sequence is CASTSLGGLTGWSPLHF. The CDR3 DNA reads TGTGCCAGCACCTCACTGGGGGGGTTGACTGGCTGGTCACCCCTCCACTTT.

This chain connects TRBV27 to TRBJ2-3; 10 bases agree with TRBD2. Losses at the gene ends were 6 bases for V and 2 bases for J; bases not matched to a gene: 23. Germline V gene sequence: CDR1 MNHEY, CDR2 SMNVEV (reference sequence). This CDR3 contains 21 residues. The CDR3 DNA reads TGTGCCAGCAGCCAAGGAGGGGCTAGCGGGAGTTGGGGGGGGGACACAGATACGCAGTATTTT. As protein: CASSQGGASGSWGGDTDTQYF.

This clone was picked up one time. The chain is built from TRBV5-1 and TRBJ2-5, with D tentatively TRBD2 (5 bases). The CDR3 has 14 amino acids. The germline V gene has CDR1 SGHRS and CDR2 YFSETQ. The germline V and J ends were trimmed by 1 base and 1 base, with 8 bases remaining between them. CDR3 nucleotide sequence: TGCGCCAGCAGCTTGATGGGGAGCCAAGAGACCCAGTACTTC. This sequence encodes CASSLMGSQETQYF. Filled out from reference TRBV5-1 and TRBJ2-5, the complete variable domain reads KAGVTQTPRYLIKTRGQQVTLSCSPISGHRSVSWYQQTPGQGLQFLFEYFSETQRNKGNFPGRFSGRQFSNSRSEMNVSTLELGDSALYLCASSLMGSQETQYFGPGTRLLVL.

The gene calls are TRBV12-3 or TRBV12-4 and TRBJ2-1; TRBD2 matches at 7 bases. Trimming removed 6 bases from V and 7 bases from J; junction bases left unmatched: 3. The CDR3 spans 12 residues. CDR3 coding DNA: TGTGCCAGCAGCAGGACTAGGAATGAGCAGTTCTTC. It is translated as CASSRTRNEQFF.

The chain combines TRBV13 with TRBJ1-6; 8 bases are a match to TRBD1. The CDR3 is 17 amino acids. The junction had 14 bases not matched to a gene; V was cut back by 6 bases and J by 7 bases. The V gene's germline CDR1 is PRHDT and CDR2 FYEKMQ (reference sequence). The CDR3 DNA reads TGTGCCAGCAGTACTACCCGGATGACAGGGGCCAATTCACCCCTCCACTTT. Amino acid sequence: CASSTTRMTGANSPLHF. Full variable domain (outside the CDR3, taken from reference TRBV13 and TRBJ1-6): AAGVIQSPRHLIKEKRETATLKCYPIPRHDTVYWYQQGPGQDPQFLISFYEKMQSDKGSIPDRFSAQQFSDYHSELNMSSLELGDSALYFCASSTTRMTGANSPLHFGNGTRLTVT.

This clone was seen a few times. The chain carries TRBV27 and TRBJ2-1; D is unresolved. V lost 2 bases and J 8 bases, leaving 19 bases between the germline ends. Germline CDR1 and CDR2: MNHEY and SMNVEV (reference sequence). This CDR3 region has 16 residues. CDR3 in DNA: TGTGCCAGCAGTTTAGCGGCGGCAACTCTGGGGTATGAGCAGTTCTTC. Translation: CASSLAAATLGYEQFF.